These 14 T cell receptor beta chains were all obtained from the same sample, sequenced in a study of beta chain features in type 1 diabetes. Study outcomes and limitations: Among patients with Type 1 diabetes, TCRB CDR3s were moderately but significantly shorter in every one of the four CD4+ subsets.

These receptors have no known antigen. Reverse transcription of all isolated RNA meant that expressed TCRB transcripts were sequenced. Clones were sequenced by immunoSEQ multiplex PCR, and TCRdb holds only the in-frame ones, with some missing. Found here are 640,000 or so clones, 13% of them singletons; the top ten hold less than 0.025%. The sequenced material came from naive CD4+ T cells from blood. Receptor source: a man between 18 and 35 years old with type 1 diabetes.

The chain couples TRBV2 to TRBJ1-1; no clear D gene. Trimming took 2 bases from V and 5 from J, leaving 24 bases between them. Germline V gene sequence: CDR1 SNHLY, CDR2 FYNNEI. The CDR3 has 18 residues. CDR3 sequence: CASSEPLWRTGGGTEAFF. The CDR3 coding sequence is TGTGCCAGCAGTGAACCTCTCTGGCGGACGGGTGGAGGTACTGAAGCTTTCTTT.

The V gene is TRBV18, the J gene TRBJ1-2, with D possibly being TRBD1 (5 bases). Trimming shortened V by 6 bases and J by 0 bases, and 8 bases separated the two germline ends. The CDR3 covers 13 residues. CDR1 KGHSH and CDR2 LQKENI come from the germline V gene. The CDR3 reads CASSEDTNYGYTF. The DNA for the CDR3 is TGTGCCAGCTCGGAGGACACTAACTATGGCTACACCTTC.

The rearrangement links TRBV2 to TRBJ2-5; 9 bases match TRBD1. This CDR3 has 16 amino acids. Trimming removed 0 bases from V and 1 base from J; junction bases left unmatched: 3. Germline V gene data show CDR1 as SNHLY and CDR2 as FYNNEI. Here the CDR3 reads CASSEAWGQGQETQYF. The CDR3, as DNA: TGTGCCAGCAGTGAAGCCTGGGGACAGGGCCAAGAGACCCAGTACTTC.

This clone has a handful of counts. This sequence joins TRBV5-8 and TRBJ1-2, with 7 bases aligning to TRBD1. The CDR3 runs 14 residues. With V trimmed by 4 bases and J by 4 bases, 7 bases remained unmatched. Germline CDR1 reads SGHTS; CDR2 reads YDEGEE. CDR3 nucleotide sequence: TGTGCCAGCAGCGACAGGGATATCTTCTATGGCTACACCTTC. Translated: CASSDRDIFYGYTF.

A few counts support this clone. The chain uses TRBV30 and TRBJ2-7, with D possibly TRBD1 on 6 matching bases. The CDR3 runs 14 residues. Trimming took off 1 base at V and 1 base at J, with 11 bases between the two ends. Germline lookup yields CDR1 GTSNPN and CDR2 SVGIG (reference sequence). CDR3 sequence: CAWSGGTGSYEQYF. In DNA, the CDR3 is TGTGCCTGGAGTGGGGGAACAGGGTCCTACGAGCAGTACTTC.

This sequence joins TRBV5-4 and TRBJ2-7, with TRBD1 identical over 10 bases. Germline values: CDR1 SGHNT, CDR2 YYREEE (reference sequence). CDR3 length equals 17 residues. Trimming at V came to 5 bases and at J to 1 base, leaving 12 bases not matched to a gene. The CDR3 DNA sequence: TGTGCCAGCAGACAGAGTGATGGGACAGGGGTATCCTACGAGCAGTACTTC. Amino acid sequence: CASRQSDGTGVSYEQYF.

J is TRBJ1-4 and V is TRBV7-2; 7 bases line up with TRBD1. V lost 1 base, J lost 7 bases, and 6 bases stayed unmatched. The length of the CDR3 is 15 residues. Germline CDR1 SGHTA, CDR2 FQGNSA. The CDR3, as DNA: TGTGCCAGCAGCTTAGGACGGACAGGTTTTGAAAAACTGTTTTTT. This translates into CASSLGRTGFEKLFF.

The J gene is TRBJ1-5, the V gene TRBV6-6, with D unclear. Germline V gives CDR1 MNHNY, CDR2 SVGAGI (reference sequence). CDR3 size: 11 residues. The V and J ends lost 6 bases and 6 bases respectively, with 6 bases between them. CDR3 DNA: TGTGCCAGCAGCCAACTTCAGCCCCAGCATTTT. It translates to CASSQLQPQHF.

The table lists this clone with a few counts. Other DNA sequences in the same sample also yield this CDR3. The chain couples TRBV7-9 to TRBJ2-3, with D unclear. The CDR3 length is 11 residues. Germline V gives CDR1 SEHNR, CDR2 FQNEAQ (reference sequence). Between the trimmed V and J ends, which lost 2 bases and 3 bases, there was a span of 0 bases. CDR3 DNA sequence: TGTGCCAGCAGCTTAACAGATACGCAGTATTTT. It is translated as CASSLTDTQYF.

This clone has just a few counts. The chain links TRBV5-1 to TRBJ2-7; D is unclear. The CDR3 length is 17 residues. Germline CDR1 is SGHRS and CDR2 is YFSETQ. V gave up 4 bases and J gave up 7 bases, with 27 bases separating them. This CDR3 reads CASSTSQLSVVGREQYF. The CDR3, as DNA: TGCGCCAGCAGCACGAGCCAGTTAAGCGTCGTTGGTAGGGAGCAGTACTTC.

This clone was detected a few times. This rearrangement joins TRBV9 to TRBJ1-5; 9 bases line up with TRBD1. The J segment lost 1 base and the V segment lost 3 bases, leaving 2 bases of the junction unmatched. This CDR3 contains 15 residues. Germline lookup yields CDR1 SGDLS and CDR2 YYNGEE. CDR3: CASSAQGASNQPQHF. The CDR3 DNA reads as TGTGCCAGCAGCGCACAGGGGGCAAGCAATCAGCCCCAGCATTTT.

This rearrangement joins TRBV4-1 to TRBJ2-7, with D hard to call. Germline V lookup: CDR1 MGHRA, CDR2 YSYEKL. V lost 1 base to trimming and J lost 1 base, with 14 bases between them. The CDR3 contains 16 residues. CDR3 nucleotide sequence: TGCGCCAGCAGCCAAGTAGGTTTCGGTCTTTCCTACGAGCAGTACTTC. Protein product: CASSQVGFGLSYEQYF.

The table lists this clone with a few counts. This chain links TRBV6-5 with TRBJ2-3, with D unclear. Trimming cost V 2 bases and J 1 base, with 7 bases left between them. The CDR3 sequence is 14 residues long. Germline V gene data show CDR1 as MNHEY and CDR2 as SVGAGI. In DNA form, the CDR3 reads TGTGCCAGCAGTTACCCGCCGGGCACAGATACGCAGTATTTT. It translates to CASSYPPGTDTQYF.

This clone was counted between two and nine times. CDR3 sequence reads: CASRSSPAGGRASEKLFF. For the CDR3, the DNA is TGTGCCAGCAGGTCCTCCCCCGCAGGGGGCCGGGCTAGTGAAAAACTGTTTTTT. The genes are TRBV7-9 and TRBJ1-4; 8 bases align to TRBD1. The CDR3 is 18 residues long. Trimming took 6 bases from V and 7 from J; bases not matched to a gene: 19. Germline V lookup: CDR1 SEHNR, CDR2 FQNEAQ (reference sequence).